Below are 32 T cell receptor beta chains sequenced from a single sample in a study of OX40 agonist ivuxolimab in advanced cancers. This table comes from immunoSEQ multiplex PCR, and its TCRdb copy is limited to in-frame clones, with some not included. Found here are roughly 57,000 clones, approximately 79% of them singletons; the top ten hold 2% to 3%. The material sequenced was CD4+ or CD8+ T cells sorted from blood, taken in a trial of the OX40 agonist ivuxolimab. Source of these receptors: an adult with an advanced solid tumor such as melanoma, head and neck, liver or kidney cancer.

V gene TRBV5-1 combines with J gene TRBJ2-1; D possibly corresponds to TRBD1 (5 bases). CDR1 and CDR2 (germline): SGHRS, YFSETQ. Trimming took 3 bases from V and 8 from J, leaving 24 bases between them. This CDR3 has 17 amino acids. CDR3: CASSWEFRAQGFDEQFF. DNA of the CDR3: TGCGCCAGCAGCTGGGAATTCCGGGCCCAGGGCTTCGATGAGCAGTTCTTC.

V is TRBV10-3 and J is TRBJ1-2; TRBD1 matches 8 bases. The CDR3 covers 15 residues. V shed 4 bases and J 6 bases; nucleotides not matched to a gene: 10. The V gene's germline CDR1 is ENHRY and CDR2 SYGVKD. Written as DNA, the CDR3 is TGTGCCATCAGTGTCCTGGGGACAGGACCTGATGGCTACACCTTC. Its protein product is CAISVLGTGPDGYTF.

This chain connects TRBV30 to TRBJ2-1, with 8 bases lining up with TRBD2. CDR3 size: 15 residues. J gave up 9 bases and V 0 bases, and 10 bases lay outside the gene matches. From germline, CDR1 is GTSNPN and CDR2 SVGIG (reference sequence). DNA of the CDR3: TGTGCCTGGAGTGTAGTACCTTGGACTAGCACTGAGCAGTTCTTC. Translation: CAWSVVPWTSTEQFF.

V and J are TRBV11-2 and TRBJ1-5; D unresolved. The CDR3 contains 15 residues. Germline CDR1 is SGHAT and CDR2 is FQNNGV. V dropped 4 bases and J dropped 6 bases, with 16 bases sitting between them. The CDR3 DNA sequence: TGTGCCAGCAGCTATCGGCTCGAAGCTAGTCAGCCCCAGCATTTT. It yields the protein CASSYRLEASQPQHF. The entire variable domain, with the rest obtained from reference TRBV11-2 and TRBJ1-5, is as follows: EAGVAQSPRYKIIEKRQSVAFWCNPISGHATLYWYQQILGQGPKLLIQFQNNGVVDDSQLPKDRFSAERLKGVDSTLKIQPAKLEDSAVYLCASSYRLEASQPQHFGDGTRLSIL.

This sequence joins TRBV2 and TRBJ2-2; 8 nucleotides match TRBD1. Unmatched junction bases numbered 6, after V lost 3 bases and J lost 6 bases. Germline V CDR1 and CDR2: SNHLY, FYNNEI. The CDR3 sequence is 15 residues long. The CDR3: CASSERTGISGELFF. For the CDR3, the DNA is TGTGCCAGCAGTGAGAGGACAGGGATCTCCGGGGAGCTGTTTTTT.

The genes are TRBV6-6 and TRBJ1-3; D might be TRBD1 (6 bases). The CDR3 has 14 amino acids. Germline V lookup: CDR1 MNHNY, CDR2 SVGAGI (reference sequence). Between the trimmed V and J ends, which lost 8 bases and 4 bases, there was a span of 15 bases. CDR3 bases: TGTGCCAGCGCATCCGGGGGCACGGGAAACACCATATATTTT. Protein sequence: CASASGGTGNTIYF.

The chain links TRBV25-1 to TRBJ2-4; tentatively, D is TRBD1 or TRBD2 (5 bases each). V shed 1 base and J shed 1 base, with 5 bases lying between them. The CDR3 consists of 14 residues. Germline V lookup: CDR1 MGHDK, CDR2 SYGVNS. The CDR3: CASSEWGAKNIQYF. Here the CDR3 DNA reads TGTGCCAGCAGTGAATGGGGGGCCAAAAACATTCAGTACTTC. Complete variable domain (other parts from reference TRBV25-1 and TRBJ2-4): EADIYQTPRYLVIGTGKKITLECSQTMGHDKMYWYQQDPGMELHLIHYSYGVNSTEKGDLSSESTVSRIRTEHFPLTLESARPSHTSQYLCASSEWGAKNIQYFGAGTRLSVL.

This sequence joins TRBV9 and TRBJ1-2; 9 positions match TRBD1. J lost 8 bases, V lost 2 bases, and 7 bases had no gene match. CDR1 SGDLS and CDR2 YYNGEE come from the germline V gene. The CDR3 contains 14 residues. The CDR3 DNA sequence: TGTGCCAGCAGCGTGGGGGACAGGGAGGGAGGCTACACCTTC. Amino acid sequence: CASSVGDREGGYTF.

The rearrangement links TRBV6-6 to TRBJ2-7; perhaps D is TRBD1 or TRBD2 (6 bases each). The CDR3 is made up of 14 amino acids. V gave up 6 bases and J gave up 2 bases, with 14 bases separating them. Per the germline V gene, CDR1 is MNHNY and CDR2 is SVGAGI (reference sequence). The CDR3 loop is CASRRGTRAYEQYF. CDR3 nucleotide sequence: TGTGCCAGCAGACGCGGGACACGAGCCTACGAGCAGTACTTC.

This clone has just a few counts. The rearrangement links TRBV21-1 to TRBJ1-1; the D segment call TRBD1 is taken from the table without a DNA check. TRBV21-1 is tagged as a pseudogene. CDR3 length: 17 amino acids. The CDR3 nucleotides read TGTGCCAGCAGCCCACCGCGGACAGGAGACGCGAACACTGAAGCTTTCTTT. This gives the protein CASSPPRTGDANTEAFF.

The chain is built from TRBV14 and TRBJ2-3; 7 bases map to TRBD2. This CDR3 comprises 16 residues. Losses at the gene ends were 4 bases for V and 6 bases for J; bases not matched to a gene: 13. Germline V CDR1 and CDR2: SGHDN, FVKESK. The chain's CDR3 is CASSPRLATLADTQYF. The CDR3 DNA is TGTGCCAGCAGCCCTAGACTAGCTACCCTCGCGGATACGCAGTATTTT. Drawing the rest from reference TRBV14 and TRBJ2-3, the complete variable domain is EAGVTQFPSHSVIEKGQTVTLRCDPISGHDNLYWYRRVMGKEIKFLLHFVKESKQDESGMPNNRFLAERTGGTYSTLKVQPAELEDSGVYFCASSPRLATLADTQYFGPGTRLTVL.

This chain uses TRBV7-8 with TRBJ1-5; D might be TRBD1 (6 bases). Germline V gene sequence: CDR1 SGHVS, CDR2 FQNEAQ. The CDR3 loop spans 15 amino acids. The V and J ends lost 3 bases and 6 bases respectively, with 15 bases between them. CDR3 DNA sequence: TGTGCCAGCAGCTTGAAGTGGGGGGCTAGTCAGCCCCAGCATTTT. It is translated as CASSLKWGASQPQHF.

The chain couples TRBV29-1 to TRBJ2-3; TRBD2 matches 11 bases. J gave up 2 bases and V 8 bases, and 12 bases lay outside the gene matches. Germline V gene data show CDR1 as SQVTM and CDR2 as ANQGSEA. The CDR3 is made up of 16 amino acids. CDR3 DNA sequence: TGCAGCCTCTTTGGGGATAGCGGGAGGGCCACAGATACGCAGTATTTT. Translation gives CSLFGDSGRATDTQYF.

The chain couples TRBV2 to TRBJ1-6; D not resolved. Trimming left V 4 bases short and J 7 bases short, with 17 bases between. Germline CDR1 is SNHLY and CDR2 is FYNNEI. The CDR3 consists of 16 residues. CDR3 residues: CASSVRAGRRNSPLHF. CDR3 in DNA: TGTGCCAGCAGTGTACGTGCCGGCCGGAGGAATTCACCCCTCCACTTT.

Here the CDR3 reads CSVFEYGYTF. CDR3 DNA: TGCAGTGTCTTTGAATATGGCTACACCTTC. The chain is built from TRBV20-1 and TRBJ1-2; D is undetermined. The CDR3 is 10 amino acids. Germline values: CDR1 DFQATT, CDR2 SNEGSKA (reference sequence). V gave up 7 bases and J gave up 5 bases, with 8 bases separating them.

The chain has TRBV19 and TRBJ1-3; D remains unclear. V lost 5 bases to trimming and J lost 0 bases, with 8 bases between them. Germline assignment: CDR1 LNHDA and CDR2 SQIVND (reference sequence). This CDR3 spans 14 amino acids. CDR3 coding DNA: TGTGCCAGTAGTGACCGGAGCTCTGGAAACACCATATATTTT. Translating gives CASSDRSSGNTIYF.

The chain combines TRBV11-2 with TRBJ2-5, with TRBD2 identical over 11 bases. Germline V CDR1 and CDR2: SGHAT, FQNNGV. Trimming cost V 4 bases and J 5 bases; bases outside gene matches: 9. The CDR3 length is 16 residues. The CDR3 sequence: CASSYSLASGRETQYF. DNA of the CDR3: TGTGCCAGCAGCTACTCCCTGGCTAGCGGGAGGGAGACCCAGTACTTC.

This chain connects TRBV6-5 to TRBJ2-1; unclear D gene. The CDR3 runs 11 residues. Germline-derived CDR1 and CDR2 are MNHEY and SVGAGI. The germline V and J ends were trimmed by 8 bases and 12 bases, with 14 bases remaining between them. DNA of the CDR3: TGTGCCAGCGGTACTGGGATTGTGCAGTTCTTC. Translating gives CASGTGIVQFF.

The chain uses TRBV10-2 and TRBJ1-2; a possible D gene is TRBD1 (5 bases). The CDR3 runs to 13 residues. Trimming took 4 bases from V and 4 from J, leaving 10 bases between them. Germline assignment: CDR1 WSHSY and CDR2 SAAADI. CDR3 nucleotide sequence: TGCGCCAGCAGTGGGGGCCTCTTCTATGGCTACACCTTC. Translated: CASSGGLFYGYTF.

The chain joins TRBV6-1 to TRBJ2-7; 9 bases fit TRBD1. The CDR3 has 18 amino acids. Germline assignment: CDR1 MNHNS and CDR2 SASEGT. Germline trimming cut 3 bases from V and 3 bases from J; bases unmatched to any gene: 15. The CDR3 region has the DNA TGTGCCAGCAGTGACCCGGAGGGAACCGGGACAGGGAACTACGAGCAGTACTTC. Amino acids: CASSDPEGTGTGNYEQYF.

The gene calls are TRBV11-2 and TRBJ2-3; TRBD1 is a possible D gene (6 bases). The length of the CDR3 is 16 residues. Germline loops: CDR1 SGHAT, CDR2 FQNNGV. Trimming took off 1 base at V and 4 bases at J, with 15 bases between the two ends. CDR3: CASSLGPGGGADTQYF. Written as DNA, the CDR3 is TGTGCCAGCAGCTTAGGACCGGGTGGGGGCGCAGATACGCAGTATTTT. The variable domain in full, completed from reference TRBV11-2 and TRBJ2-3, reads EAGVAQSPRYKIIEKRQSVAFWCNPISGHATLYWYQQILGQGPKLLIQFQNNGVVDDSQLPKDRFSAERLKGVDSTLKIQPAKLEDSAVYLCASSLGPGGGADTQYFGPGTRLTVL.

V gene TRBV28 combines with J gene TRBJ1-2; D might be TRBD1 (5 bases). Germline values: CDR1 MDHEN, CDR2 SYDVKM. This CDR3 region has 14 residues. Trimming stripped 5 bases from V and 0 bases from J, with 10 bases between. The CDR3 DNA sequence: TGTGCCAGCAGTAGGGGACGTCCTAACTATGGCTACACCTTC. Its protein is CASSRGRPNYGYTF.

This chain uses TRBV6-6 with TRBJ2-3; D unclear. The ends were cut back, 5 bases at V and 5 bases at J, with 14 bases in the middle. The CDR3 covers 14 residues. CDR1 and CDR2 (germline): MNHNY, SVGAGI (reference sequence). The CDR3 region has the DNA TGTGCCAGCAGTCCCCTTGGTCCCGTAGATACGCAGTATTTT. Translated: CASSPLGPVDTQYF.

The chain links TRBV28 to TRBJ2-5; 9 bases agree with TRBD1. CDR1 and CDR2 from the germline V gene are MDHEN and SYDVKM. This CDR3 spans 14 amino acids. Trimming removed 6 bases from V and 5 bases from J; junction bases left unmatched: 7. CDR3 nucleotides: TGTGCCAGCAGCACCGGGACAGGGTTGGAGACCCAGTACTTC. Translating it yields CASSTGTGLETQYF.

The chain is built from TRBV2 and TRBJ2-3, with 8 nucleotides matching TRBD1. This CDR3 comprises 15 residues. Germline V gene data show CDR1 as SNHLY and CDR2 as FYNNEI. The V and J ends lost 6 bases and 2 bases, in that order; junction bases with no gene match: 7. The CDR3 sequence is CASSTGTGTTDTQYF. Written as DNA, the CDR3 is TGTGCCAGCAGCACGGGGACAGGAACCACAGATACGCAGTATTTT.

The V and J genes are TRBV4-3 and TRBJ1-2; D gene unclear. This CDR3 has 16 amino acids. V was trimmed by 1 base and J by 3 bases, leaving 15 bases between them. The V gene's germline CDR1 is LGHNA and CDR2 YSLEER. CDR3 sequence: CASSQGSSGWDYGYTF. The DNA of the CDR3 is TGCGCCAGCAGCCAAGGTTCTTCCGGTTGGGACTATGGCTACACCTTC.

This clone was detected once. The V gene is TRBV14, the J gene TRBJ2-5; tentative D call: TRBD1 (6 bases). Trimming cost V 0 bases and J 5 bases, with 16 bases left between them. From germline, CDR1 is SGHDN and CDR2 FVKESK. The CDR3 runs 16 residues. CDR3 amino acids: CASSQDHGHRDETQYF. CDR3 coding DNA: TGTGCCAGCAGCCAAGATCACGGCCACAGGGACGAGACCCAGTACTTC.

The V gene is TRBV27, the J gene TRBJ1-6; no definite D call. CDR3 length: 15 residues. Trimming shortened V by 0 bases and J by 5 bases, and 8 bases separated the two germline ends. Per germline, CDR1 MNHEY and CDR2 SMNVEV (reference sequence). CDR3 protein: CASSLSRNHNSPLHF. Written as DNA, the CDR3 is TGTGCCAGCAGTTTATCGAGGAACCATAATTCACCCCTCCACTTT.

The gene calls are TRBV30 and TRBJ1-1; D is unresolved. Between the trimmed V and J ends, which lost 0 bases and 1 base, there was a span of 6 bases. The CDR3 runs 13 residues. The germline CDR1 and CDR2 sequences are GTSNPN and SVGIG (reference sequence). The CDR3 DNA reads TGTGCCTGGAGTGTTAACAGGAACACTGAAGCTTTCTTT. Translated, it gives CAWSVNRNTEAFF.

As for this clone: One junction end does not reproduce the germline sequence, and a read error may be involved. This sequence joins TRBV6-6 and TRBJ1-1; D gene unclear. CDR1 MNHNY and CDR2 SVGAGI come from the germline V gene (reference sequence). CDR3 length: 12 residues. The CDR3: CASSQPNAEAFF. The CDR3 DNA reads TGTGCCAGCAGCCAGCCGAACGCTGAAGCTTTCTTT.

The chain uses TRBV5-1 and TRBJ1-4, with 7 bases that match TRBD1. CDR1 SGHRS and CDR2 YFSETQ come from the germline V gene. The J segment lost 4 bases and the V segment lost 2 bases, leaving 8 bases of the junction unmatched. CDR3 size: 16 residues. The CDR3, as DNA: TGCGCCAGCAGCTTTTCCTCGGGACAGATTAATGAAAAACTGTTTTTT. As protein: CASSFSSGQINEKLFF. The full variable domain, completed using reference TRBV5-1 and TRBJ1-4, is KAGVTQTPRYLIKTRGQQVTLSCSPISGHRSVSWYQQTPGQGLQFLFEYFSETQRNKGNFPGRFSGRQFSNSRSEMNVSTLELGDSALYLCASSFSSGQINEKLFFGSGTQLSVL.

This chain joins TRBV11-3 and TRBJ1-1; 8 bases fit TRBD1. The CDR3 covers 17 residues. Germline trimming cut 5 bases from V and 2 bases from J; bases unmatched to any gene: 13. CDR1 SGHNT and CDR2 YENEEA come from the germline V gene. This chain's CDR3 is CASSKSGGSGRNTEAFF. In DNA, the CDR3 is TGTGCCAGCAGCAAGTCAGGGGGCTCGGGGAGAAACACTGAAGCTTTCTTT.